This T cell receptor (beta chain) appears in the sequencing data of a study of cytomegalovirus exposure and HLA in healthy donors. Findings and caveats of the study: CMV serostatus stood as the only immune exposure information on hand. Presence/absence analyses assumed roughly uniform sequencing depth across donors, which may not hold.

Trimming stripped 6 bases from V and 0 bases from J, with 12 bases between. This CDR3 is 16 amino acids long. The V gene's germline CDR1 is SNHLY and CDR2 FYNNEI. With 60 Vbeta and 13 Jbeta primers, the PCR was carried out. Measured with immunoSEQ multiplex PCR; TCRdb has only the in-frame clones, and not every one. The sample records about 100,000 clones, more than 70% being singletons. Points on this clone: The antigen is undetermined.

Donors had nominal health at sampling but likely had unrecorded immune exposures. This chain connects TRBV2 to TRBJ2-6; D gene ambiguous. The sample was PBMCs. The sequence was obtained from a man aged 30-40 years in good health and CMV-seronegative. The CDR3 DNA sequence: TGTGCCAGCAGGGATCGTCGGAGCTCTGGGGCCAACGTCCTGACTTTC. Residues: CASRDRRSSGANVLTF.